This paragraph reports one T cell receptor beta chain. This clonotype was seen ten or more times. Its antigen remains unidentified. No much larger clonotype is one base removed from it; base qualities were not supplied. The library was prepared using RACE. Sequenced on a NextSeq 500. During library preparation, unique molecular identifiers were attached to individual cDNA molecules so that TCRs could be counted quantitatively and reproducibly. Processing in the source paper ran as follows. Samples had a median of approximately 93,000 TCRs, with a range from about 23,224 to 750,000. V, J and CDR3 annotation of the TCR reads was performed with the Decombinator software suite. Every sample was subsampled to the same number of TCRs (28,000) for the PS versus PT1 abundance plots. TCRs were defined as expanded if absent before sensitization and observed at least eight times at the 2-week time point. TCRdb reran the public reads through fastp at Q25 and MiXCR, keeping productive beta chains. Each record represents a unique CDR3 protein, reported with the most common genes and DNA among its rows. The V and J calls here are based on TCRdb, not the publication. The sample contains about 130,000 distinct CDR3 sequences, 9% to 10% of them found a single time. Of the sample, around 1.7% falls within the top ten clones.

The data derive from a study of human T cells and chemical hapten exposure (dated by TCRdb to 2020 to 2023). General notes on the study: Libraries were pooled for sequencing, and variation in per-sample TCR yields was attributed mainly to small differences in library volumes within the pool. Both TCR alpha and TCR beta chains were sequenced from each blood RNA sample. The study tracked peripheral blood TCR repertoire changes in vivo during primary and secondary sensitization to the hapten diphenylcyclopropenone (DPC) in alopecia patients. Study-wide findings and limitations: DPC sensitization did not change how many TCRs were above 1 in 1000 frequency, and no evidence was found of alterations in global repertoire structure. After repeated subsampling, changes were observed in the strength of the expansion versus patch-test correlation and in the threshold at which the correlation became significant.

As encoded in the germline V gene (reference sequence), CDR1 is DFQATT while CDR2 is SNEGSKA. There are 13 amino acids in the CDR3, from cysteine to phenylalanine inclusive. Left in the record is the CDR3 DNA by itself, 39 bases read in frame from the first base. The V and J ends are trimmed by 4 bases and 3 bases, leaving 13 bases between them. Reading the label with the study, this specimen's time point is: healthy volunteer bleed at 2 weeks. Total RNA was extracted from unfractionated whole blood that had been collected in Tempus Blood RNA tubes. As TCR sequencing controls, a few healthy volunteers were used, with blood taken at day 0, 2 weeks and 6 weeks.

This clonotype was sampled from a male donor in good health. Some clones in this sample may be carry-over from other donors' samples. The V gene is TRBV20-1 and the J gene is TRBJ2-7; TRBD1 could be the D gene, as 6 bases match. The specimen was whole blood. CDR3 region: CSAIGDTNYEQYF. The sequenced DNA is TGCAGTGCTATCGGGGACACTAACTACGAGCAGTACTTC.